Presented here are 8 T cell receptor beta chains from one specimen sequenced in a study of cytomegalovirus exposure and HLA in healthy donors. The study ran its PCR with 60 Vbeta and 13 Jbeta primers. Here immunoSEQ multiplex PCR was the method, and the copy in TCRdb shows in-frame clones only, minus some. The table has about 160,000 clones, 75% to 90% seen once. Source material: PBMCs. These receptor sequences come from a male donor in good health and CMV-seropositive.

This chain connects TRBV6-5 to TRBJ1-1, with 7 bases that match TRBD1. The germline CDR1 and CDR2 sequences are MNHEY and SVGAGI. This CDR3 region has 15 residues. Trimming removed 0 bases from V and 1 base from J; junction bases left unmatched: 2. CDR3 in DNA: TGTGCCAGCAGTTACTCAAGACAGGGGAACACTGAAGCTTTCTTT. As protein: CASSYSRQGNTEAFF.

The chain combines TRBV6-4 with TRBJ2-1; 14 bases map to TRBD2. The V gene's germline CDR1 is MRHNA and CDR2 SNTAGT. There are 18 residues in the CDR3. V lost 2 bases to trimming and J lost 4 bases; unmatched junction nucleotides: 7. CDR3 bases: TGTGCCAGCAGTGACGGGACTAGCGGGAGATGGGAGTACAATGAGCAGTTCTTC. It encodes CASSDGTSGRWEYNEQFF.

V usage is TRBV10-2 and J usage is TRBJ2-7; D may be TRBD1 (6 bases). Germline loops: CDR1 WSHSY, CDR2 SAAADI. This CDR3 comprises 15 residues. The V end was cut by 2 bases, the J end by 4 bases, with 15 bases between. This CDR3 reads CASSEPQGKGYEQYF. The CDR3 DNA reads as TGCGCCAGCAGTGAGCCTCAGGGGAAAGGGTACGAGCAGTACTTC.

The V gene is TRBV10-3, the J gene TRBJ1-4; 7 bases match TRBD1. CDR1 and CDR2 (germline): ENHRY, SYGVKD. This CDR3 is built from 14 residues. The ends lost 2 bases at V and 8 bases at J; junction bases unmatched: 5. The CDR3 DNA is TGTGCCATCAGTGAGGACAGGGCGGGGGAAAAACTGTTTTTT. This translates into CAISEDRAGEKLFF.

The chain couples TRBV28 to TRBJ1-2; TRBD1 might be the D (6 bases). The V gene's germline CDR1 is MDHEN and CDR2 SYDVKM. The germline V and J ends were trimmed by 10 bases and 0 bases, with 15 bases remaining between them. The CDR3 is 14 residues long. CDR3 sequence: CATGAGAANYGYTF. In DNA form, the CDR3 reads TGTGCCACCGGGGCAGGGGCAGCTAACTATGGCTACACCTTC.

The V call is TRBV27, the J call TRBJ1-1, with 9 bases that match TRBD1. The V segment lost 5 bases and the J segment 5 bases; nucleotides outside the gene matches: 6. Germline CDR1 MNHEY, CDR2 SMNVEV (reference sequence). This CDR3 is built from 14 residues. This CDR3 reads CASSPGQGKTEAFF. In DNA, the CDR3 is TGTGCCAGCAGTCCCGGACAGGGGAAGACTGAAGCTTTCTTT.

This clone appeared once. V and J are TRBV5-8 and TRBJ2-7; 10 nucleotides line up with TRBD1. The CDR3 length is 13 residues. Germline CDR1 is SGHTS and CDR2 is YDEGEE. The V gene end was trimmed by 4 bases and the J gene end by 7 bases; junction bases not matched to a gene: 5. CDR3 nucleotide sequence: TGTGCCAGCAGCCTTGACAGGGGGCGAGAGCAGTACTTC. Encoded protein: CASSLDRGREQYF. The whole variable domain, filled in from reference TRBV5-8 and TRBJ2-7, reads EAGVTQSPTHLIKTRGQQATLRCSPISGHTSVYWYQQALGLGLQFLLWYDEGEERNRGNFPPRFSGRQFPNYSSELNVNALELEDSALYLCASSLDRGREQYFGPGTRLTVT.

The V and J genes are TRBV7-2 and TRBJ1-1; maybe TRBD1 (5 bases). The CDR3 has 16 residues. The germline gives CDR1 SGHTA, CDR2 FQGNSA. V dropped 5 bases and J dropped 1 base, with 17 bases sitting between them. This chain's CDR3 is CASSQATGYANTEAFF. Written as DNA, the CDR3 is TGTGCCAGCAGCCAGGCTACAGGTTACGCGAACACTGAAGCTTTCTTT.